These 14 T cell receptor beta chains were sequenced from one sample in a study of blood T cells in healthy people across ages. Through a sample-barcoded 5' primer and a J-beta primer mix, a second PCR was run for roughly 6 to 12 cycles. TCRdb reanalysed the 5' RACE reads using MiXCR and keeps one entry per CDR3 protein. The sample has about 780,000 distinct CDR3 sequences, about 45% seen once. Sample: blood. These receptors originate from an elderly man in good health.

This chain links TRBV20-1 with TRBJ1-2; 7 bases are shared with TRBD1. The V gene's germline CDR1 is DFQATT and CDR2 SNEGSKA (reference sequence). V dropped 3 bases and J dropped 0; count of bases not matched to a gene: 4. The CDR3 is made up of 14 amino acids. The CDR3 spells CSARDRRTNYGYTF. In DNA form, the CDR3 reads TGCAGTGCTAGGGACAGGAGAACTAACTATGGCTACACCTTC.

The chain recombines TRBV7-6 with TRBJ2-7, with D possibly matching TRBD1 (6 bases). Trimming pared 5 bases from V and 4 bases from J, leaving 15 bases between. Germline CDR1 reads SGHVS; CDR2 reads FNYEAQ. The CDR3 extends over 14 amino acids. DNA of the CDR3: TGTGCCAGCAGCACCACCGGGACAAAGTACGAGCAGTACTTC. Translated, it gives CASSTTGTKYEQYF. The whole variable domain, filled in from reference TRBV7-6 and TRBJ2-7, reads GAGVSQSPRYKVTKRGQDVALRCDPISGHVSLYWYRQALGQGPEFLTYFNYEAQQDKSGLPNDRFSAERPEGSISTLTIQRTEQRDSAMYRCASSTTGTKYEQYFGPGTRLTVT.

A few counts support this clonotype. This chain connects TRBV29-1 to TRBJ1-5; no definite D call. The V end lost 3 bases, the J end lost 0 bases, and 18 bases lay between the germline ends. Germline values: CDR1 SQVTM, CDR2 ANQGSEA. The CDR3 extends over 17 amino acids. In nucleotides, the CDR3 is TGCAGCGTTGACCGTATAGGACCTTGGGGTAGCAATCAGCCCCAGCATTTT. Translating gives CSVDRIGPWGSNQPQHF.

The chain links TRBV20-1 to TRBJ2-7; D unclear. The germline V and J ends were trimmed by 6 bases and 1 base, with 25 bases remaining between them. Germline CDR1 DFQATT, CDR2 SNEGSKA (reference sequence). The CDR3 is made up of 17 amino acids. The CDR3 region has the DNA TGCAGTGCATTAGACCTTGAAGTGGGATGGCCTTCCTACGAGCAGTACTTC. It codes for CSALDLEVGWPSYEQYF.

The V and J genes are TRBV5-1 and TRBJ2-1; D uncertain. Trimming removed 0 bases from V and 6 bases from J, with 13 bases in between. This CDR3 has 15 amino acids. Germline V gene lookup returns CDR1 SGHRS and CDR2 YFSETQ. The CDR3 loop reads CASSLVGRRPNEQFF. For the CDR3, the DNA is TGCGCCAGCAGCTTGGTAGGGCGCCGGCCCAATGAGCAGTTCTTC.

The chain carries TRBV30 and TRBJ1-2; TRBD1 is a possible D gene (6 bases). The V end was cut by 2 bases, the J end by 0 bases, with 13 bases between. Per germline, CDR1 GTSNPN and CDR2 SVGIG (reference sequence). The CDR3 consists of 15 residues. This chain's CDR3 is CAWSNGQITNYGYTF. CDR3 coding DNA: TGTGCCTGGAGTAACGGACAGATCACTAACTATGGCTACACCTTC.

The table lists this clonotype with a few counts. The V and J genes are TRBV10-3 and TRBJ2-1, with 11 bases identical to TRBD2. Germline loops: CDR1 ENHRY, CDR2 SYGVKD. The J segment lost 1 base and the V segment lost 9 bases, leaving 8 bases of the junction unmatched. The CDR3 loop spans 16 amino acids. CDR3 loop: CAISRLAGFSYNEQFF. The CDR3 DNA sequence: TGTGCCATTTCAAGACTAGCGGGATTTTCCTACAATGAGCAGTTCTTC.

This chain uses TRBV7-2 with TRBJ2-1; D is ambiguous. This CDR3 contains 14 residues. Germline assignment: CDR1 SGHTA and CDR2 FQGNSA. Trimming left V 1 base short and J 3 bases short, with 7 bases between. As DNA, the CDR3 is TGTGCCAGCAGCTTAGAGCAGGTCTACAATGAGCAGTTCTTC. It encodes CASSLEQVYNEQFF.

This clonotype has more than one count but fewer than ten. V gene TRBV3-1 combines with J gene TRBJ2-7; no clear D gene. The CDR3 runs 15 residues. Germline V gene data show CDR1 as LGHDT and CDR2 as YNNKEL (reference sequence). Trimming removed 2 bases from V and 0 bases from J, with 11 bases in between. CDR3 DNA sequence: TGTGCCAGCAGCCAAAGACGGACCCTCTCCTACGAGCAGTACTTC. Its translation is CASSQRRTLSYEQYF.

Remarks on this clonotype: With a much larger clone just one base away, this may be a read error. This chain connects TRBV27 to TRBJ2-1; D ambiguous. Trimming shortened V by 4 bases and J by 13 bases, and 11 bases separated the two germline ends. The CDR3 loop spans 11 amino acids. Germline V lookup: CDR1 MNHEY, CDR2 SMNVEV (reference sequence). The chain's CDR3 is CASSSFETQFF. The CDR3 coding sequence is TGTGCCAGCAGTTCCTTCGAGACCCAGTTCTTC.

CDR3 bases: TGCAGTGCTAGAGACTCTAGCGGGACCTACGAGCAGTACTTC. Encoded protein: CSARDSSGTYEQYF. The chain is built from TRBV20-1 and TRBJ2-7, with 9 bases identical to TRBD2. The V segment lost 0 bases and the J segment 2 bases; nucleotides outside the gene matches: 2. The CDR3 sequence is 14 residues long. The germline gives CDR1 DFQATT, CDR2 SNEGSKA (reference sequence).

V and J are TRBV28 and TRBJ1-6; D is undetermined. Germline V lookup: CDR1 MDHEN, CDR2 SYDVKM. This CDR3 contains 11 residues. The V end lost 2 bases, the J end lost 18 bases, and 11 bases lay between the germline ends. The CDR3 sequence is CASSLDGQYHF. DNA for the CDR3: TGTGCCAGCAGTTTAGATGGGCAGTACCACTTT.

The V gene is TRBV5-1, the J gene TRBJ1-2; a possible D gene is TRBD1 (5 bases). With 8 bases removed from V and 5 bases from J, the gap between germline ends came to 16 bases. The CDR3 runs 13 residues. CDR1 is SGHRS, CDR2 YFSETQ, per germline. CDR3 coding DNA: TGCGCCAGTACGACGGGACTTTCTTATGGCTACACCTTC. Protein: CASTTGLSYGYTF.

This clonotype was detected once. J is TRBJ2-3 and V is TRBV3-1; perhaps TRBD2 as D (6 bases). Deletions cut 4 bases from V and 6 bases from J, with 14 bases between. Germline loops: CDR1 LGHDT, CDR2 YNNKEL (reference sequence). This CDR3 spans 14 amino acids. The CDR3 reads CASSPAGSPDTQYF. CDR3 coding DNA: TGTGCCAGCAGCCCCGCGGGGTCCCCGGATACGCAGTATTTT.